What follows are 10 T cell receptor beta chains derived from one specimen sequenced in a study of blood T cell repertoires in acute mononucleosis (dated by TCRdb to about 2020). What the authors observed across the whole study: GLC-BM selection appeared to involve both chains, including public TCRbeta motifs on BV14-BJ2 and BV20-BJ1 alongside a TCRalpha motif on AV5-AJ31.

The receptor library was made with the immunoSEQ multiplex PCR assay. TCRdb mirrors the immuneACCESS table, restricted to in-frame sequences. Some clones are absent from its copies; in checked studies, under half trace to an unresolved V gene, and the reason for the others is unknown. The sample has thousands of clones on record, around a quarter of them singletons. In total, the top ten clones hold roughly half of the sample. This sample's time point label indicates: convalescence about 6 months (5-8 months) after acute presentation (visit 7). The specimen was EBV GLC epitope tetramer+ CD8+ T cells sorted from PBMCs, collected during convalescence from infectious mononucleosis. Per the publication, the cell subset or site label means: CD8 T cells binding tetramer with EBV BMLF1 280-288 peptide (GLC-BM). These receptors were collected from a woman aged 18-35 years with infectious mononucleosis caused by EBV.

This clone was counted only a few times. The rearrangement joins TRBV7-8 to TRBJ2-6; D not resolved. The CDR3 runs 16 residues. Deletions cut 6 bases from V and 0 bases from J, with 12 bases between. CDR1 and CDR2 (germline): SGHVS, FQNEAQ. CDR3 sequence: CASRIRTGSGANVLTF. The CDR3 region has the DNA TGTGCCAGCAGAATTCGCACGGGCTCTGGGGCCAACGTCCTGACTTTC.

In regard to this clone: With only one base between it and a far larger clone, this is likely a read error. This chain connects TRBV29-1 to TRBJ1-4, with D perhaps matching TRBD1 (5 bases). Germline CDR1 SQVTM, CDR2 ANQGSEA. V dropped 4 bases and J dropped 1 base, with 10 bases sitting between them. The CDR3 is 14 amino acids. CDR3 region: CSVGSQVTNEKLFF. The CDR3 DNA is TGCAGCGTTGGGTCACAGGTAACTAATGAAAAACTGTTTTTT.

This clone showed up just once. With a much larger clone just one base away, this may be a read error. The CDR3 DNA follows: TGCTGCGTGGGGACAGGGTGTACTAATGAAAAACTGTTTTTT. This sequence encodes CCVGTGCTNEKLFF. The V and J genes are TRBV29-1 and TRBJ1-4, with 9 bases fitting TRBD1. There are 14 residues in the CDR3. CDR1 is SQVTM and CDR2 is ANQGSEA in the germline V gene.

This clone was found a few times. A read error likely explains this, since a far larger clone differs by one base. The V gene is TRBV14, the J gene TRBJ2-7, with D hard to call. Per germline, CDR1 SGHDN and CDR2 FVKESK. The CDR3 covers 14 residues. Between the trimmed V and J ends, which lost 2 bases and 1 base, there was a span of 9 bases. Here the CDR3 reads CASSQTAGSYEQYF. The CDR3 DNA sequence: TGTGCCAGCAGCCAAACTGCAGGATCCTACGAGCAGTACTTC.

Worth noting for this clone: The likely explanation is a read error, given a far larger clone one base away. The gene calls are TRBV6-5 and TRBJ2-5, with 8 bases identical to TRBD1. CDR1 is MNHEY and CDR2 is SVGAGI in the germline V gene. The CDR3 totals 15 residues. DNA for the CDR3: TGTGCCAGCAGCCCATCAGGGACAGGCCAAGAGACCCGGTACTTC. The encoded protein is CASSPSGTGQETRYF.

This chain joins TRBV5-1 and TRBJ2-7; D is ambiguous. The CDR3 totals 13 residues. Per germline, CDR1 SGHRS and CDR2 YFSETQ. The germline V and J ends were trimmed by 7 bases and 4 bases, with 15 bases remaining between them. Here the CDR3 reads CASLVAMYYEQYF. CDR3 sequence (DNA): TGCGCCAGCTTGGTCGCCATGTATTACGAGCAGTACTTC.

Concerning this clone: This likely traces to a read error, being one base from a far larger clone. J is TRBJ1-4 and V is TRBV29-1; TRBD1 matches 11 bases. The germline CDR1 and CDR2 sequences are SQVTM and ANQGSEA. This CDR3 is built from 14 residues. The CDR3 sequence: CSVGTGGTNVKLFF. The CDR3 DNA follows: TGCAGCGTGGGGACAGGGGGTACTAATGTAAAACTGTTTTTT.

As for this clone: Being one base from a much bigger clone, this may be a read error. CDR3: CASSPGQVWGEKLFF. The CDR3 DNA reads as TGTGCCAGCAGCCCGGGACAGGTCTGGGGTGAAAAACTGTTTTTT. The chain is built from TRBV11-1 and TRBJ1-4, with 8 bases identical to TRBD1. Germline assignment: CDR1 SGHAT and CDR2 FQDESV (reference sequence). The junction had 9 bases not matched to a gene; V was cut back by 5 bases and J by 7 bases. CDR3 length: 15 residues. The whole variable domain, filled in from reference TRBV11-1 and TRBJ1-4, reads EAEVAQSPRYKITEKSQAVAFWCDPISGHATLYWYRQILGQGPELLVQFQDESVVDDSQLPKDRFSAERLKGVDSTLKIQPAELGDSAMYLCASSPGQVWGEKLFFGSGTQLSVL.

This clone showed up many times. The rearrangement joins TRBV11-3 to TRBJ2-1, with 12 bases lining up with TRBD2. CDR1 is SGHNT and CDR2 is YENEEA in the germline V gene. Unmatched junction bases numbered 8, after V lost 5 bases and J lost 0 bases. This CDR3 has 18 residues. The CDR3 region is CASSTGLAGKSSYNEQFF. The DNA of the CDR3 is TGTGCCAGCAGCACTGGACTAGCGGGAAAAAGCTCCTACAATGAGCAGTTCTTC.

This chain joins TRBV29-1 and TRBJ2-1; the D gene is possibly TRBD2 (6 bases). Trimming took 5 bases from V and 6 from J, leaving 17 bases between them. Germline lookup yields CDR1 SQVTM and CDR2 ANQGSEA. The CDR3 has 14 amino acids. The chain's CDR3 is CSVPPGRDFNEQFF. In nucleotides, the CDR3 is TGCAGCGTTCCTCCCGGGAGAGATTTCAATGAGCAGTTCTTC.